A few counts support the clone carrying this T cell receptor (beta chain). Within the sample, other DNA sequences also encode this same CDR3. The sample originates from a study of blood T cell repertoires in COVID-19. TCRdb's copy holds only in-frame clones and misses some; the assay was immunoSEQ multiplex PCR. This table holds about 150,000 clones, about 85% found once. The sample consisted of peripheral blood. This TCR derives from a woman in her 70s with acute or convalescent COVID-19.

The CDR3 coding sequence is TGTGCCACCAGCAGAGATAAAGGAGGATATGGCTACACCTTC. Protein product: CATSRDKGGYGYTF. The chain links TRBV15 to TRBJ1-2, with unresolved D. The germline V gene has CDR1 LNHNV and CDR2 YYDKDF (reference sequence). The CDR3 runs to 14 residues. V was cut by 0 bases and J by 5 bases, with 10 bases left in between.